Listed here are 10 T cell receptor beta chains from one sample, sequenced in a study of blood T cell repertoires in COVID-19. Libraries were prepared by immunoSEQ multiplex PCR; TCRdb keeps only in-frame clonotypes and omits some of them. The sample contains almost 400,000 clones, around nine tenths of which appear only once. Specimen: PBMCs or T cells enriched from blood (not recorded which). The receptors derive from a woman in her 30s who had recovered from COVID-19.

The chain recombines TRBV5-1 with TRBJ1-1; D is perhaps TRBD1 (6 bases). The CDR3 runs to 15 residues. Per the germline V gene, CDR1 is SGHRS and CDR2 is YFSETQ. Trimming removed 0 bases at V and 5 bases at J, with 14 bases between. CDR3 region: CASSLGPGQITEAFF. DNA of the CDR3: TGCGCCAGCAGCTTGGGCCCGGGACAAATAACTGAAGCTTTCTTT.

This clone has only one observation. Other DNA sequences in the sample encode the same CDR3. The chain combines TRBV15 with TRBJ2-1, with 10 bases that match TRBD2. V was clipped by 0 bases and J by 7 bases; unmatched bases: 3. Germline V gives CDR1 LNHNV, CDR2 YYDKDF (reference sequence). The CDR3 runs to 15 residues. In nucleotides, the CDR3 is TGTGCCACCAGCAGAGAACTAGCGGGAAAGAATGAGCAGTTCTTC. This translates into CATSRELAGKNEQFF.

The chain joins TRBV6-5 to TRBJ1-4; TRBD1 matches 9 bases. Per the germline V gene, CDR1 is MNHEY and CDR2 is SVGAGI. CDR3 length: 14 residues. Trimming took 5 bases from V and 10 from J; bases not matched to a gene: 8. The CDR3 reads CASSPGQGYAKLFF. CDR3 coding DNA: TGTGCCAGCAGTCCGGGACAGGGTTACGCAAAACTGTTTTTT.

The chain recombines TRBV11-2 with TRBJ2-7; D possibly corresponds to TRBD2 (5 bases). Trimming removed 5 bases at V and 2 bases at J, with 16 bases between. Looked up from germline, CDR1 is SGHAT and CDR2 is FQNNGV. The CDR3 runs to 15 residues. Written as DNA, the CDR3 is TGTGCCAGCAGCACAGAGGTGGAGGTCGCCTACGAGCAGTACTTC. It encodes CASSTEVEVAYEQYF.

Only a few counts were recorded for this clone. The chain couples TRBV11-2 to TRBJ2-1; 7 positions match TRBD2. The V and J ends lost 5 bases and 7 bases, in that order; junction bases with no gene match: 14. This CDR3 comprises 16 residues. Looked up from germline, CDR1 is SGHAT and CDR2 is FQNNGV. The DNA of the CDR3 is TGTGCCAGCAGCCACTATAGCGGGCGGACCTTAAATGAGCAGTTCTTC. This codes for CASSHYSGRTLNEQFF.

The rearrangement uses TRBV3-1 (or the pseudogene TRBV3-2) and TRBJ2-1; the D is unclear. CDR1 and CDR2 (germline): LGHDT, YNNKEL (reference sequence). V was clipped by 0 bases and J by 8 bases, with 14 bases between them. The CDR3 loop spans 15 amino acids. CDR3 bases: TGTGCCAGCAGCCAAGATCTAACGGAGTCATATGAGCAGTTCTTC. Translating gives CASSQDLTESYEQFF.

This clone came up once. The gene calls are TRBV15 and TRBJ1-2, with 10 bases fitting TRBD1. From germline, CDR1 is LNHNV and CDR2 YYDKDF (reference sequence). CDR3 length: 15 residues. Germline trimming cut 1 base from V and 3 bases from J; bases unmatched to any gene: 2. This CDR3 is CATSRATGGDYGYTF. The DNA for the CDR3 is TGTGCCACCAGCAGAGCGACAGGGGGCGACTATGGCTACACCTTC.

Turning to this clone: Other nucleotide sequences in the sample specify the same CDR3. The chain has TRBV2 and TRBJ2-3; 10 nucleotides agree with TRBD2. The germline V gene encodes CDR1 SNHLY and CDR2 FYNNEI. There are 14 residues in the CDR3. The trim removed 1 base at V and 5 bases at J, leaving 0 bases unmatched. The CDR3 reads CASSEGTSGDTQYF. CDR3 sequence (DNA): TGTGCCAGCAGTGAAGGGACTAGCGGAGATACGCAGTATTTT.

Comments on this clone: The junction does not match germline at one end; this may be a read error. The rearrangement links TRBV5-4 to TRBJ2-5; 7 positions agree with TRBD2. This CDR3 has 16 amino acids. The germline CDR1 and CDR2 sequences are SGHNT and YYREEE (reference sequence). The CDR3 region is CASSFGGRAVGETEYF. The CDR3 region has the DNA TGTGCCAGCAGCTTTGGGGGGAGGGCAGTGGGGGAGACCGAGTACTTC.

This clone was seen more than once but under ten times. The chain is built from TRBV15 and TRBJ2-3; 10 bases align to TRBD2. CDR1 LNHNV and CDR2 YYDKDF come from the germline V gene (reference sequence). V was pared by 5 bases and J by 2 bases, with 10 bases of the junction left unmatched. The CDR3 spans 17 residues. CDR3 region: CATSLGIAGGPTDTQYF. The CDR3 DNA sequence: TGTGCCACCAGCTTAGGCATAGCGGGAGGCCCCACAGATACGCAGTATTTT.